This T cell receptor (beta chain) was retrieved from a study of neurological immune-mediated disorders. This clonotype rates as medium-sized (0.01 to 0.1%). TCRdb passed the 5' RACE reads through MiXCR, listing each CDR3 protein once. The data hold about 46,000 distinct CDR3 sequences, with approximately 2.8% observed a single time. The V and J ends lost 7 bases and 1 base, in that order; junction bases with no gene match: 5. CDR1 and CDR2 from the germline V gene are KGHDR and SFDVKD. The CDR3 has 15 residues. Stored at -80 C, 2 million PBMCs were the source of the unsorted libraries. The J gene is TRBJ1-5, the V gene TRBV24-1, with 8 bases fitting TRBD1. The receptor comes from a woman aged 45-65 years with multiple sclerosis. Sequencing input: PBMCs. CDR3 in DNA: TGTGCCACCAGCGGGGACAGGTGGAGCAATCAGCCCCAGCATTTT. Protein sequence: CATSGDRWSNQPQHF.